The present TCR beta chain was sequenced within a study of blood T cell repertoires in COVID-19 (dated by TCRdb to about 2020). With regard to the full study: Collaborator samples came from the United States, Italy and Spain and covered acute and convalescent phases of COVID-19. The sample metadata nearly always contained a de-identified subject ID, COVID-19 status, age in years and sex. The repertoires were made available in a free public database intended to serve as a resource for research on the immune response to SARS-CoV-2. Deeply sampled blood TCRbeta repertoires from subjects exposed to, actively infected with, or recovered from COVID-19 were included in the dataset. Samples came from the ongoing ImmuneRACE study (first 160 participants) plus 1,254 subjects from 6 global collaborators. Where available, HLA class I and class II types were taken from metadata supplied by the sample provider and were not determined by assay-based typing. The prospective study material was composed of cDNA or gDNA derived from T cells, B-cell-depleted T cells, or PBMCs.

A word on this clone: The target of this receptor is not known. The record has no base qualities; no much larger clone is one base away.

At the junction V is shortened by 1 base and J by 4 bases; bases outside the gene matches: 2. Counted from cysteine to phenylalanine, this CDR3 has 14 amino acids. Only CDR3 DNA remains: 42 bases, in frame from the first base. According to the germline V gene, CDR1 reads SGHRS and CDR2 reads YFSETQ. TCRbeta CDR3 regions were amplified from genomic DNA by means of the immunoSEQ Assay, a bias-controlled multiplex PCR. Processing in the source paper ran as follows. The number of nucleated cells in each sample was estimated by amplification of reference gene primers within the assay. To quantify the absolute abundance of each unique TCRbeta CDR3 rearrangement, sequence reads were collapsed and filtered. For each sample, productive Simpson clonality was calculated as the square root of Simpson's diversity index over productive rearrangements. TCRdb limited this immuneACCESS table to in-frame rearrangements with V and J called. A share of clones is missing; checked studies link under half to unresolved V genes, and the rest is unexplained. That table furnishes V, J and clone size, whereas the DNA furnished D and trimming. The sample table contains 300,000 or so clones; only one count was recorded for 75% to 90% of them. The top ten clones comprise 3.5% to 4.5% of the sample.

Collaborating institutions collected whole blood in K2EDTA tubes following their own protocols. For TCRbeta analysis, collaborator samples were shipped as frozen whole blood, as isolated PBMCs, or as DNA extracted from either sample type. What the study reported, not specific to this receptor: How much clinical and demographic metadata was included differed by source and by participant, and the metadata was provided uncurated.

This receptor was obtained from a woman in her forties with acute or convalescent COVID-19. Recombination joined TRBV5-1 with TRBJ1-2; 9 central nucleotides agree with TRBD1. Input material: peripheral blood. The CDR3 protein sequence reads: CASSLQDRGYGYTF. In nucleotide form, the sequence is TGCGCCAGCAGCTTGCAGGACAGGGGCTATGGCTACACCTTC.